The source of this T cell receptor beta chain is a study of CD8 T cells in Susac syndrome. The RNA input was roughly 0.5 to 1 ug, and it was reverse transcribed with random hexamers. TCRdb re-called the immunoSEQ multiplex PCR reads through MiXCR, storing one row per CDR3 protein. This table has around 81,000 distinct CDR3 sequences, 90% to 95% appearing once. The CDR3 runs 13 residues. Germline CDR1 is SGHNT and CDR2 is YYREEE (reference sequence). The V gene lost 6 bases and the J gene lost 1 base, with 10 bases spanning the gap. The study sequenced TCR beta in blood CD8+ and CD4+ T cells. Sequencing was done on a sample of CD8+ T cells from PBMCs. This sequence joins TRBV5-4 and TRBJ1-1, with a possible D match to TRBD1 (5 bases). This receptor was taken from a human donor with Susac syndrome. The CDR3 loop reads CASTRGENTEAFF. CDR3 nucleotides: TGTGCCAGCACCCGGGGGGAGAACACTGAAGCTTTCTTT.